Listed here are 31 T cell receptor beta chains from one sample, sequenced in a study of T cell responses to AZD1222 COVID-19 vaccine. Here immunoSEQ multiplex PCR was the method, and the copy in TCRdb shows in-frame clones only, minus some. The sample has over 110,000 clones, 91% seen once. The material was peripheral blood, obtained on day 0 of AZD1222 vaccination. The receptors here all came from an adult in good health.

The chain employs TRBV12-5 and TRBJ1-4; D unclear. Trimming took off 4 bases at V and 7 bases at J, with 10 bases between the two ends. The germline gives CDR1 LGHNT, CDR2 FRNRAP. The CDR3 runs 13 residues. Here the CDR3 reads CASGSERVEKLFF. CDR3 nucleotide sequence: TGTGCTAGTGGTTCAGAACGGGTTGAAAAACTGTTTTTT. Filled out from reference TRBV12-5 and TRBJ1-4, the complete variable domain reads DARVTQTPRHKVTEMGQEVTMRCQPILGHNTVFWYRQTMMQGLELLAYFRNRAPLDDSGMPKDRFSAEMPDATLATLKIQPSEPRDSAVYFCASGSERVEKLFFGSGTQLSVL.

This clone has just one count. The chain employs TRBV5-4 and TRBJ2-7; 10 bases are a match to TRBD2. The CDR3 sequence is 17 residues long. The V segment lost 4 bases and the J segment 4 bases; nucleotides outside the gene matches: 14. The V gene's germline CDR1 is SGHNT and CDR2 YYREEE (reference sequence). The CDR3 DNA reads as TGTGCCAGCAGCCCTCGAGGGTCTAGCGGGAGCGGGTACGAGCAGTACTTC. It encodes CASSPRGSSGSGYEQYF.

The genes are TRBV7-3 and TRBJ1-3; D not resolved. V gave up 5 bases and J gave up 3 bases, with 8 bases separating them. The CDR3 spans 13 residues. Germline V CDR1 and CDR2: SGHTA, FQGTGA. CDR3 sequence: CASSDRDGNTIYF. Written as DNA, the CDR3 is TGTGCCAGCAGCGACCGGGATGGAAACACCATATATTTT.

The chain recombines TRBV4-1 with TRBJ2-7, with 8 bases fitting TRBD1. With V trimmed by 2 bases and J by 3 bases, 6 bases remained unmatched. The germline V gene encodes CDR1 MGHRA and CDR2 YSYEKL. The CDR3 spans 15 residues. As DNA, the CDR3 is TGCGCCAGCAGCCAACCGACAGGGGCCGACTACGAGCAGTACTTC. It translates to CASSQPTGADYEQYF.

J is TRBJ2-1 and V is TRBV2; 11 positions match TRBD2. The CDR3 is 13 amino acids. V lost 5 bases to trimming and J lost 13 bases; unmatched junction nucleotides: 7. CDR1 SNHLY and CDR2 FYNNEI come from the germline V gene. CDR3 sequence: CASSNDLAGGQFF. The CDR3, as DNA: TGTGCCAGCAGTAATGACCTAGCGGGGGGCCAGTTCTTC.

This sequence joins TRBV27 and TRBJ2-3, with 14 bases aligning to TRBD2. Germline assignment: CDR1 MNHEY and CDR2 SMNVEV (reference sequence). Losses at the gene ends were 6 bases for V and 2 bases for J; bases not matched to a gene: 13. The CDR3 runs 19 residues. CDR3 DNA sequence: TGTGCCAGCAGAAGACTAGCGGGAGGGTTGGGCACGATCACAGATACGCAGTATTTT. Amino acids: CASRRLAGGLGTITDTQYF.

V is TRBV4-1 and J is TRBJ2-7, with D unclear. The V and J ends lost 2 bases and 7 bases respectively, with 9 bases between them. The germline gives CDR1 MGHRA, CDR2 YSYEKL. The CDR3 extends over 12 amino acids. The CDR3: CASSQTLGEQYF. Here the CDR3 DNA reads TGCGCCAGCAGCCAAACGTTGGGGGAGCAGTACTTC.

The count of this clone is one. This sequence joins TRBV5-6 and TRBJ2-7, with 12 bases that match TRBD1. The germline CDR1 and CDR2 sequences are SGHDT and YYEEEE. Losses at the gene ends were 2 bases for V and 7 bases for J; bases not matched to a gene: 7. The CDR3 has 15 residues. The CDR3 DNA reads TGTGCCAGCAGCTTTTTGGGACAGGGGGCTGAGGAGCAGTACTTC. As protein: CASSFLGQGAEEQYF.

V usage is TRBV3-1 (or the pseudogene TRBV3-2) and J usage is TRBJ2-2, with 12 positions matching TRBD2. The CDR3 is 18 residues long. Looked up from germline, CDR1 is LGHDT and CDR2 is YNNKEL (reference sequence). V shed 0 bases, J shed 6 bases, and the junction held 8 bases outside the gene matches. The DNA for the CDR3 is TGTGCCAGCAGCCAAGATTGGAGGTCTAGCGGGGGGGCCGGGGAGCTGTTTTTT. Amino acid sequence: CASSQDWRSSGGAGELFF.

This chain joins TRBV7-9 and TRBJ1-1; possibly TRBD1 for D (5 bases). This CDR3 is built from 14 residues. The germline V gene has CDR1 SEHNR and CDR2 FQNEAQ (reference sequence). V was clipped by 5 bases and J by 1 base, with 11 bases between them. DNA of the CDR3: TGTGCCAGCAGCCTCCGGGACGGGAACACTGAAGCTTTCTTT. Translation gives CASSLRDGNTEAFF.

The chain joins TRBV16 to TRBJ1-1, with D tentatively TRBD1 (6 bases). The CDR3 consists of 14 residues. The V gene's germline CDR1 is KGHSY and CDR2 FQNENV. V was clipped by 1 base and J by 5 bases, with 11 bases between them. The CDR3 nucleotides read TGTGCCAGCAGCCAATATATAGGGGGAACTGAAGCTTTCTTT. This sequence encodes CASSQYIGGTEAFF.

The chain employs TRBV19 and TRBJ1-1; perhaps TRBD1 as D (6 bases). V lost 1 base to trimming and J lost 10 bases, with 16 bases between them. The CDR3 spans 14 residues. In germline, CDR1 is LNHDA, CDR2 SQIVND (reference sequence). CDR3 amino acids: CASSIAGDTIRAFF. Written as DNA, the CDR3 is TGTGCCAGTAGTATAGCGGGGGACACCATACGAGCTTTCTTT. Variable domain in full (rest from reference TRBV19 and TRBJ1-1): DGGITQSPKYLFRKEGQNVTLSCEQNLNHDAMYWYRQDPGQGLRLIYYSQIVNDFQKGDIAEGYSVSREKKESFPLTVTSAQKNPTAFYLCASSIAGDTIRAFFGQGTRLTVV.

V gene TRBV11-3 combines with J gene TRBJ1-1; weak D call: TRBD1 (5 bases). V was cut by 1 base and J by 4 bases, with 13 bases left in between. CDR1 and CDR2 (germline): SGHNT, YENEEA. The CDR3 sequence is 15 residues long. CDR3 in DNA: TGTGCCAGCAGCTTAGGAGGGGCCGTGGGCACTGAAGCTTTCTTT. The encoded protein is CASSLGGAVGTEAFF.

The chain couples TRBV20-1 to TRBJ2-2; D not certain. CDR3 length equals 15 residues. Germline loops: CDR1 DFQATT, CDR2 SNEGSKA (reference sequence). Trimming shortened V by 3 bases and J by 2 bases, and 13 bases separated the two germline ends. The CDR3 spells CSASSTKKNTGELFF. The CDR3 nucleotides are TGCAGTGCTAGTTCCACAAAGAAAAACACCGGGGAGCTGTTTTTT.

This chain's CDR3 is CASSSDKTLPEAFF. CDR3 coding DNA: TGTGCCAGCAGCTCCGACAAGACCCTTCCTGAAGCTTTCTTT. V and J are TRBV5-6 and TRBJ1-1; unclear D gene. Germline V gene lookup returns CDR1 SGHDT and CDR2 YYEEEE. CDR3 length equals 14 residues. Deletions cut 3 bases from V and 6 bases from J, with 15 bases between.

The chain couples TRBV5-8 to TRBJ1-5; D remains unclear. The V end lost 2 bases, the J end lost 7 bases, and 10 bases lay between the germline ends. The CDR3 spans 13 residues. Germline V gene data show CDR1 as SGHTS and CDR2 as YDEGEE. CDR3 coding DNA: TGTGCCAGCAGCTTTAGCCCTTCCCAGCCCCAGCATTTT. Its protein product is CASSFSPSQPQHF.

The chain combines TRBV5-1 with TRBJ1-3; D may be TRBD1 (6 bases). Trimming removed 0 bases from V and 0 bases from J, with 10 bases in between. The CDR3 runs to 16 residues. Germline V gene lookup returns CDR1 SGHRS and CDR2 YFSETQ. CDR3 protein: CASSLGDMSSGNTIYF. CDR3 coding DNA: TGCGCCAGCAGCTTGGGGGACATGAGCTCTGGAAACACCATATATTTT.

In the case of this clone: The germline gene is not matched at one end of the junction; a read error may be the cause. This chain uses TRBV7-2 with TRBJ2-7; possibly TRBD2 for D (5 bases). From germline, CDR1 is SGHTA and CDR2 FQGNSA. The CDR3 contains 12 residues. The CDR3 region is CASSRPRQGLDF. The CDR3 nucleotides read TGTGCCAGCAGCCGGCCCCGACAAGGACTGGACTTC.

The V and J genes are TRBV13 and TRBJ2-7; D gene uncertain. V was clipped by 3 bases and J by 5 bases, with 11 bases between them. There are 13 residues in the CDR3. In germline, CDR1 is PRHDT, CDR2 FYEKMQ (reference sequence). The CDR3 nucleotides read TGTGCCAGCAGCTTGTCTCCTAAGGACGAGCAGTACTTC. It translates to CASSLSPKDEQYF. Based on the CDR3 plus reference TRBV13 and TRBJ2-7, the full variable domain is AAGVIQSPRHLIKEKRETATLKCYPIPRHDTVYWYQQGPGQDPQFLISFYEKMQSDKGSIPDRFSAQQFSDYHSELNMSSLELGDSALYFCASSLSPKDEQYFGPGTRLTVT.

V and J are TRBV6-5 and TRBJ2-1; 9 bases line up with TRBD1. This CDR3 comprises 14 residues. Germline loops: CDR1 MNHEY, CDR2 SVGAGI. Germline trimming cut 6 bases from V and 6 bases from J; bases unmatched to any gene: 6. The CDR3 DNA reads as TGTGCCAGCAGCCCGGGACAGGGAAGCAATGAGCAGTTCTTC. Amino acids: CASSPGQGSNEQFF.

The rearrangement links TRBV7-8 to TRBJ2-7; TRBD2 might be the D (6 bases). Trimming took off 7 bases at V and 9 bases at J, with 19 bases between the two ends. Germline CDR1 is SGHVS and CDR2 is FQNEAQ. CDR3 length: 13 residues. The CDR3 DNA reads TGTGCCAGCATCCCGATGGGGGGATTCGGGCAGTACTTC. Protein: CASIPMGGFGQYF.

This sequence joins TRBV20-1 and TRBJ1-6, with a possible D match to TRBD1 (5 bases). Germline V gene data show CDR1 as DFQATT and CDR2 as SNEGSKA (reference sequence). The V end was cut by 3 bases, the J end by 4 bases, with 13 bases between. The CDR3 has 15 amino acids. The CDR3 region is CSASRRRQYNSPLHF. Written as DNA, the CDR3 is TGCAGTGCTAGTCGGCGACGACAGTATAATTCACCCCTCCACTTT.

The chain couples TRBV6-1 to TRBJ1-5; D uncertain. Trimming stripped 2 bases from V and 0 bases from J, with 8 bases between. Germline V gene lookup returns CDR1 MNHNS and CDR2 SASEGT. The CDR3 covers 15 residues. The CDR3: CASSEYTYSNQPQHF. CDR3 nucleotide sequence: TGTGCCAGCAGTGAATACACCTATAGCAATCAGCCCCAGCATTTT.

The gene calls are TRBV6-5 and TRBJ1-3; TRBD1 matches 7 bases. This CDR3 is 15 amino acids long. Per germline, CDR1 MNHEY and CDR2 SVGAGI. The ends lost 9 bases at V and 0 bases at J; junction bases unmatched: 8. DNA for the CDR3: TGTGCCAGTCAGGGACAGTCGTTCTCTGGAAACACCATATATTTT. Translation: CASQGQSFSGNTIYF.

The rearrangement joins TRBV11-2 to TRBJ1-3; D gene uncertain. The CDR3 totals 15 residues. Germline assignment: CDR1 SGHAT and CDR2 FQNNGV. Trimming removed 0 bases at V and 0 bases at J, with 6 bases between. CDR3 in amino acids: CASSLDLGSGNTIYF. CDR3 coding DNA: TGTGCCAGCAGCTTAGATTTAGGCTCTGGAAACACCATATATTTT.

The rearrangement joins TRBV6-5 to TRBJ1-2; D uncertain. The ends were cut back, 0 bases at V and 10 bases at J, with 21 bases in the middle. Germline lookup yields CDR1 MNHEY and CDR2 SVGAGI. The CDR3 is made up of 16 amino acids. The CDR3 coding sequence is TGTGCCAGCAGTTACTCGGTTATGGTCGGCCAGTCTGCCTACACCTTC. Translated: CASSYSVMVGQSAYTF.

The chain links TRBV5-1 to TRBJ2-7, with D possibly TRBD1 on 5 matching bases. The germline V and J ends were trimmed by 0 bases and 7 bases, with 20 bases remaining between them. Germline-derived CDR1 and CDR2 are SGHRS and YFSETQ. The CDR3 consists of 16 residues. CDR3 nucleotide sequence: TGCGCCAGCAGCTTGGCCAACATAGGGGTTGGTGGTGAGCAGTACTTC. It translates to CASSLANIGVGGEQYF.

CDR3 DNA: TGTGCCAGCAGTTTCAGGGAGGACACTGAAGCTTTCTTT. It is translated as CASSFREDTEAFF. The V gene is TRBV12-3 or TRBV12-4, the J gene TRBJ1-1, with D perhaps TRBD1 (5 bases). CDR3 length: 13 residues. Deletions cut 3 bases from V and 3 bases from J, with 8 bases between.

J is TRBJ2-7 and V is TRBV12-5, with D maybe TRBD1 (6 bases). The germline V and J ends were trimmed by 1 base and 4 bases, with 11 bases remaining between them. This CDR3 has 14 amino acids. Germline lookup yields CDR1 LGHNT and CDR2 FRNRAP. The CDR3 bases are TGTGCTAGTGGTTTGGGACAGGTTTCTTACGAGCAGTACTTC. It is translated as CASGLGQVSYEQYF. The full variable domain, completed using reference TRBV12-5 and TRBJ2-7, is DARVTQTPRHKVTEMGQEVTMRCQPILGHNTVFWYRQTMMQGLELLAYFRNRAPLDDSGMPKDRFSAEMPDATLATLKIQPSEPRDSAVYFCASGLGQVSYEQYFGPGTRLTVT.

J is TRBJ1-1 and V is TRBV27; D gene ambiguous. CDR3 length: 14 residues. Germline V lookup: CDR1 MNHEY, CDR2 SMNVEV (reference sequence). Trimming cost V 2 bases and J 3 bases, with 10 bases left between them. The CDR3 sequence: CASSLEVLDTEAFF. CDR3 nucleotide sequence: TGTGCCAGCAGTTTAGAAGTCCTCGACACTGAAGCTTTCTTT.

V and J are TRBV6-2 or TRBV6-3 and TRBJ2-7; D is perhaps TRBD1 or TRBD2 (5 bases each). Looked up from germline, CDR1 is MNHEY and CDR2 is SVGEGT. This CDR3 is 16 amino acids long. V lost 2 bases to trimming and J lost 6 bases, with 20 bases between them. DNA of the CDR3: TGTGCCAGCAGTTACAGGGGACGGCCCATGCTGGGCGAGCAGTACTTC. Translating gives CASSYRGRPMLGEQYF.